This T cell receptor (beta chain) originates from a study of Tregs in tolerant kidney transplant recipients. Points from the study as a whole: This study did not directly address biological reproducibility.

Here immunoSEQ multiplex PCR was the method, and the copy in TCRdb shows in-frame clones only, minus some. This sample has about 83,000 clones, with roughly 98% found just once. As for this clone: Its matching antigen is unknown.

The source is a human donor who received a combined kidney and bone marrow transplant. The sample consisted of CD4+ T cells from blood, taken before the transplant.

The CDR3: CASSGQGTHTGELFF. In nucleotides, the CDR3 is TGTGCCAGCTCAGGTCAGGGGACCCACACCGGGGAGCTGTTTTTT. The rearrangement joins TRBV18 to TRBJ2-2; tentatively, D is TRBD1 (6 bases). CDR3 size: 15 residues. V lost 5 bases and J lost 3, with 13 bases in between. Per the germline V gene, CDR1 is KGHSH and CDR2 is LQKENI. The entire variable domain, with the rest obtained from reference TRBV18 and TRBJ2-2, is as follows: NAGVMQNPRHLVRRRGQEARLRCSPMKGHSHVYWYRQLPEEGLKFMVYLQKENIIDESGMPKERFSAEFPKEGPSILRIQQVVRGDSAAYFCASSGQGTHTGELFFGEGSRLTVL.